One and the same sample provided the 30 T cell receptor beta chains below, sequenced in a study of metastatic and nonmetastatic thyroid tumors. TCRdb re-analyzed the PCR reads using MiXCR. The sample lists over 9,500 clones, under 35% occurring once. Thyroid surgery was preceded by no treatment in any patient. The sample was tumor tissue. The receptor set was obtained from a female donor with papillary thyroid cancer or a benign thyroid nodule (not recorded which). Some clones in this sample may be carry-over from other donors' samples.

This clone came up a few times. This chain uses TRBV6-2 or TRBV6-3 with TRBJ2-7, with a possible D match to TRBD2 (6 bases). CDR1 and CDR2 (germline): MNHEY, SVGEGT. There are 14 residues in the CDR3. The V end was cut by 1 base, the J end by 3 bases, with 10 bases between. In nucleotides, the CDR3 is TGTGCCAGCAGTTACTTCGCGGGAAACTACGAGCAGTACTTC. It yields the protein CASSYFAGNYEQYF.

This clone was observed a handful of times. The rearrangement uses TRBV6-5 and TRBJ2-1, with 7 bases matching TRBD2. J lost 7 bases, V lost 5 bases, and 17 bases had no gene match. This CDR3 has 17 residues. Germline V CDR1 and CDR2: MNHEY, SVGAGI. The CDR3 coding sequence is TGTGCCAGCAGTATATCCAGCGGGGCCCCCCCTTGGAATGAGCAGTTCTTC. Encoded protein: CASSISSGAPPWNEQFF.

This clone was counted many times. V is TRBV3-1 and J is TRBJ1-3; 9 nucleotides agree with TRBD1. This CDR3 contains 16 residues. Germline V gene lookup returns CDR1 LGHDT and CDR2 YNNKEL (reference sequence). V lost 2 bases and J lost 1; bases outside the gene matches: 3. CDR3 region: CASSQRGTGSGNTIYF. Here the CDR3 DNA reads TGTGCCAGCAGCCAAAGGGGGACAGGGTCTGGAAACACCATATATTTT.

CDR3 in amino acids: CASSQESSAGDYGYTF. The CDR3 coding sequence is TGCGCCAGCAGCCAAGAGTCAAGTGCCGGGGACTATGGCTACACCTTC. The chain links TRBV4-1 to TRBJ1-2; D uncertain. CDR3 size: 16 residues. Looked up from germline, CDR1 is MGHRA and CDR2 is YSYEKL. Trimming pared 0 bases from V and 3 bases from J, leaving 14 bases between.

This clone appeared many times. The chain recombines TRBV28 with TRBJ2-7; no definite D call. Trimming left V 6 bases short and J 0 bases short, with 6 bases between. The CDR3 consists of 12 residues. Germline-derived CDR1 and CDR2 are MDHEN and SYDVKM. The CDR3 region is CASSRASYEQYF. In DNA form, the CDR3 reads TGTGCCAGCAGCCGGGCCTCCTACGAGCAGTACTTC.

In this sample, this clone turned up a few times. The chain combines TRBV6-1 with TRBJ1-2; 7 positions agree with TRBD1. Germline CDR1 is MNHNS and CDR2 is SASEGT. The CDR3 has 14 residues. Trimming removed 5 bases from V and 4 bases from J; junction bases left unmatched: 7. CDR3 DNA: TGTGCCAGCAGTCCCAAAAGACAGGGCTATGGCTACACCTTC. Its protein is CASSPKRQGYGYTF.

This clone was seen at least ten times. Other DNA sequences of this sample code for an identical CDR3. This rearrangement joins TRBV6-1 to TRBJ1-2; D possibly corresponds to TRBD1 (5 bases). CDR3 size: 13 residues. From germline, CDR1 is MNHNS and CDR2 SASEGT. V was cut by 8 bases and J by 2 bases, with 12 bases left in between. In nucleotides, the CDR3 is TGTGCCAGCGCCCCGGGGGGAAACTATGGCTACACCTTC. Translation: CASAPGGNYGYTF.

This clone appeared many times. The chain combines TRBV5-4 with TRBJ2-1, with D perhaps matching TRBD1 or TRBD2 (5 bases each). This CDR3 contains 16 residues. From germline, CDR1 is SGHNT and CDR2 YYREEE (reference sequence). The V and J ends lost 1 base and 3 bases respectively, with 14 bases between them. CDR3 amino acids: CASSLSPGRIYNEQFF. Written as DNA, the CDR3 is TGTGCCAGCAGCTTGTCTCCGGGGCGTATCTACAATGAGCAGTTCTTC.

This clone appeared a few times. The CDR3 loop reads CASSFRAGGNNSPLHF. The CDR3 DNA reads TGTGCCAGCAGTTTTCGCGCAGGCGGTAATAATTCACCCCTCCACTTT. This sequence joins TRBV28 and TRBJ1-6; D uncertain. Per the germline V gene, CDR1 is MDHEN and CDR2 is SYDVKM. V shed 3 bases and J shed 5 bases, with 14 bases lying between them. CDR3 length: 16 residues.

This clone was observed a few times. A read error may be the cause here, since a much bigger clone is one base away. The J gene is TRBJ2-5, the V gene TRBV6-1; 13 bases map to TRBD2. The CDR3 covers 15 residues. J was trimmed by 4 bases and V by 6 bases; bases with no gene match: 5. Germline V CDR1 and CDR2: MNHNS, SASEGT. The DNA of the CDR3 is TGTGCCAGCAGCCGACTAGCGGGAGGCAGAGAGACCCAGTACTTC. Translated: CASSRLAGGRETQYF.

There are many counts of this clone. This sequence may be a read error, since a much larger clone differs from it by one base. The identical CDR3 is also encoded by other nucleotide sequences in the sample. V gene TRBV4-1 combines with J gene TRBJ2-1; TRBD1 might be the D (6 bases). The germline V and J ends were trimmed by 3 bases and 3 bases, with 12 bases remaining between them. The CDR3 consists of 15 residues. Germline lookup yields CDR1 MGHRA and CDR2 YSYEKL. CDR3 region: CASSQEGTNYNEQFF. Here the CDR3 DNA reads TGCGCCAGCAGCCAGGAAGGGACAAACTACAATGAGCAGTTCTTC.

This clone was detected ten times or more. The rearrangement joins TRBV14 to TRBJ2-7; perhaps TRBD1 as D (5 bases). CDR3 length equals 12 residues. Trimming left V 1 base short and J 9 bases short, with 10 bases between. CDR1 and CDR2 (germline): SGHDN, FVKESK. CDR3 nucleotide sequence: TGTGCCAGCAGCCAAGGAAGGGGATGGCAGTACGTC. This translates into CASSQGRGWQYV.

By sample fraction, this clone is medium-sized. CDR3 region: CASSPRRRTSGNTGELFF. The CDR3 nucleotides are TGTGCCAGCAGCCCCCGCCGCCGGACTAGCGGGAACACCGGGGAGCTGTTTTTT. The chain recombines TRBV7-3 with TRBJ2-2, with TRBD2 identical over 10 bases. CDR1 and CDR2 (germline): SGHTA, FQGTGA. The ends lost 5 bases at V and 1 base at J; junction bases unmatched: 10. CDR3 size: 18 residues.

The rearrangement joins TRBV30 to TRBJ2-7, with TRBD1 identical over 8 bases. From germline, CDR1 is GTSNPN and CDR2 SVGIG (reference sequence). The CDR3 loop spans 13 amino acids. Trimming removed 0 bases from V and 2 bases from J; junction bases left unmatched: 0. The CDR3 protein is CAWSVGQAYEQYF. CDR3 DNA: TGTGCCTGGAGTGTGGGACAGGCCTACGAGCAGTACTTC.

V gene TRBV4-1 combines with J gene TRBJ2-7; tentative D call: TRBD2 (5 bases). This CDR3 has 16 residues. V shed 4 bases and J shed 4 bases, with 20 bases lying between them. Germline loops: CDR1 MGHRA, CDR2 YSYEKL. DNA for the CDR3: TGCGCCAGCAGCCCCGGCGTGGGAGCGGAGCGGTACGAGCAGTACTTC. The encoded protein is CASSPGVGAERYEQYF.

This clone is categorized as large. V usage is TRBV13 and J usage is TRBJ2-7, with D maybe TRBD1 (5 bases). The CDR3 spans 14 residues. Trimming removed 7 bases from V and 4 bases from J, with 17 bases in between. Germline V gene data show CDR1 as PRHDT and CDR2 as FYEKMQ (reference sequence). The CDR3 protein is CASNRGGSHYEQYF. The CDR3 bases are TGTGCCAGCAATAGGGGCGGCAGCCATTACGAGCAGTACTTC.

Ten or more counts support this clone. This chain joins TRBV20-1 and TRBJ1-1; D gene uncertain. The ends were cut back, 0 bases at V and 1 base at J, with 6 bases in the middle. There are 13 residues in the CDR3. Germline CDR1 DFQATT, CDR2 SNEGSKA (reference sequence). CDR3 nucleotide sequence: TGCAGTGCTAGAGATGCAGGGAACACTGAAGCTTTCTTT. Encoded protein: CSARDAGNTEAFF.

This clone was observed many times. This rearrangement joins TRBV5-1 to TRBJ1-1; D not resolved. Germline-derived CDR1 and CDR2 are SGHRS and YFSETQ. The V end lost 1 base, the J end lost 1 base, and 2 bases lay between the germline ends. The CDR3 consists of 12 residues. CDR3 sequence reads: CASSLTNTEAFF. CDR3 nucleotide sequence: TGCGCCAGCAGCTTGACGAACACTGAAGCTTTCTTT.

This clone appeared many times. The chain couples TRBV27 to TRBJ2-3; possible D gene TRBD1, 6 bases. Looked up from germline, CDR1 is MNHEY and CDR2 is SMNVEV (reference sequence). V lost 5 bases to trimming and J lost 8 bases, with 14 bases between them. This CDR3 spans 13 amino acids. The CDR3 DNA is TGTGCCAGCAGTATCCCACTAGGGGGTACGCAGTATTTT. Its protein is CASSIPLGGTQYF.

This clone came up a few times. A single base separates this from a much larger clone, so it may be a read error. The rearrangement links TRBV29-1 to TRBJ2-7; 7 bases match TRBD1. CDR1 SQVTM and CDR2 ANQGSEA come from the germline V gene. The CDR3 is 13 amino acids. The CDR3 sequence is CSVGTTGSHEHYF. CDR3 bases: TGCAGCGTGGGGACGACAGGGTCTCACGAGCATTACTTC.

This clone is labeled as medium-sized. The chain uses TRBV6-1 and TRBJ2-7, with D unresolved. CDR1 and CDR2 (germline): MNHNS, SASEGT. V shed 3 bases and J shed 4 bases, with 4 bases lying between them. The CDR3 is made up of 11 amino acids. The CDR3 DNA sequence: TGTGCCAGCAGTGAGGGGTACGAGCAGTACGTC. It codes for CASSEGYEQYV.

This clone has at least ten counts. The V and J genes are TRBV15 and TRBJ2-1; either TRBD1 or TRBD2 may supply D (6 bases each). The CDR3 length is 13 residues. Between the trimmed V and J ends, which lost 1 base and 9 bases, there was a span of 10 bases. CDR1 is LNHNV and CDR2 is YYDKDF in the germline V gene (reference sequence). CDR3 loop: CATSRGGAGEQFF. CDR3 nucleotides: TGTGCCACCAGCAGAGGGGGGGCCGGTGAGCAGTTCTTC.

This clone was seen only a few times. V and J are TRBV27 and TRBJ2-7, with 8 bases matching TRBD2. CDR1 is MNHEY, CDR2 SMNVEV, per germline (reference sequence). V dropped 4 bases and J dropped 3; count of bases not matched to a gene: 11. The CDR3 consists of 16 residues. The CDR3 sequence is CASSSGLGIRRYEQYF. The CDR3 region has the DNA TGTGCCAGCAGTTCGGGACTAGGAATTCGACGCTACGAGCAGTACTTC.

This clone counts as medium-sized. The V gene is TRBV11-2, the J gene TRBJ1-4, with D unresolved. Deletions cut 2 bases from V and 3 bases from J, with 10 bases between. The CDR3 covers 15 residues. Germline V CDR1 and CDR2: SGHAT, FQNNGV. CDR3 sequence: CASSLLSGPNEKLFF. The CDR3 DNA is TGTGCCAGCAGCTTATTATCTGGGCCTAATGAAAAACTGTTTTTT.

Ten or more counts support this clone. The CDR3 region has the DNA TGTGCCAGCAGCTGGACTAGTCCCACCGGGGAGCTGTTTTTT. Its protein product is CASSWTSPTGELFF. This chain uses TRBV7-9 with TRBJ2-2, with 7 nucleotides matching TRBD2. The CDR3 extends over 14 amino acids. The V segment lost 4 bases and the J segment 4 bases; nucleotides outside the gene matches: 3. Germline CDR1 SEHNR, CDR2 FQNEAQ (reference sequence). Full variable domain (remainder filled in from reference TRBV7-9 and TRBJ2-2): DTGVSQNPRHKITKRGQNVTFRCDPISEHNRLYWYRQTLGQGPEFLTYFQNEAQLEKSRLLSDRFSAERPKGSFSTLEIQRTEQGDSAMYLCASSWTSPTGELFFGEGSRLTVL.

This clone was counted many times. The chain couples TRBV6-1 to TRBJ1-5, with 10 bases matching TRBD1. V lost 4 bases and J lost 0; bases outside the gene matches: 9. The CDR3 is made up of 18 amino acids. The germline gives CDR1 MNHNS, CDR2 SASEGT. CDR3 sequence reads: CASSGGTGAVYSNQPQHF. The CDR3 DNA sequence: TGTGCCAGCAGTGGGGGGACAGGGGCTGTTTATAGCAATCAGCCCCAGCATTTT.

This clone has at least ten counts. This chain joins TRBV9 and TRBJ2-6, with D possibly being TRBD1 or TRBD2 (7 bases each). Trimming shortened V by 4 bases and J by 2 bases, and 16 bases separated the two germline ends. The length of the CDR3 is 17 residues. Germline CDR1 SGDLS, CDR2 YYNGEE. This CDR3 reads CASSPRQGGAGANVLTF. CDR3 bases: TGTGCCAGCAGCCCCCGCCAGGGGGGGGCTGGGGCCAACGTCCTGACTTTC.

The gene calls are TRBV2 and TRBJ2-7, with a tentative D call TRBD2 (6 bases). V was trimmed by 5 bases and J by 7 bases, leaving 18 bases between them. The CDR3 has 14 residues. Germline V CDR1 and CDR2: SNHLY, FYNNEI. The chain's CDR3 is CASSFGGETYEQYF. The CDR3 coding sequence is TGTGCCAGCAGTTTTGGCGGGGAGACTTATGAGCAGTACTTC.

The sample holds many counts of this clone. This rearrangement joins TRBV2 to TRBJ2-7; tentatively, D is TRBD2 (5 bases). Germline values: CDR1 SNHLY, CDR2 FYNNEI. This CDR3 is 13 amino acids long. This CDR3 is CTSSVPPSRRQYV. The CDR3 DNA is TGTACCAGCAGCGTACCTCCTAGCCGTCGGCAGTACGTC.

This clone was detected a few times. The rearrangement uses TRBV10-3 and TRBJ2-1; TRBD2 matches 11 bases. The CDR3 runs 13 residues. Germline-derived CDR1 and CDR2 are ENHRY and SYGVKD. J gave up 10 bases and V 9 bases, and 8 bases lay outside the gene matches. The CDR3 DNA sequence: TGTGCCATATCGACTAGCGGGGAAGGAGAGCAGTTCTTC. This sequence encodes CAISTSGEGEQFF.